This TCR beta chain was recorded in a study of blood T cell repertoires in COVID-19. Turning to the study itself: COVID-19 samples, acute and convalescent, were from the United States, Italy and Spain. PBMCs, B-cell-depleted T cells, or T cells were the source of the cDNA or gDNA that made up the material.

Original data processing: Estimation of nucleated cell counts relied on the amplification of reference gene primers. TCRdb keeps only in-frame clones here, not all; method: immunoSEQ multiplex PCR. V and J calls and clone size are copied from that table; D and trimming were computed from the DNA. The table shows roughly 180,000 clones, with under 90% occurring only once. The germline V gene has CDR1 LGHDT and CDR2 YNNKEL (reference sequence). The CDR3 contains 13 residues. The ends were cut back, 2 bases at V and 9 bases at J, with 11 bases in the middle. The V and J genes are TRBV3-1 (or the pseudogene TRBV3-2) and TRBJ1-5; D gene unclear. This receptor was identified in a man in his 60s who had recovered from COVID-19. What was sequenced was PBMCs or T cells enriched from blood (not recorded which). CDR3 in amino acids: CASSQQSGRPQHF. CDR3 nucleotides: TGTGCCAGCAGCCAACAATCAGGTCGGCCCCAGCATTTT.